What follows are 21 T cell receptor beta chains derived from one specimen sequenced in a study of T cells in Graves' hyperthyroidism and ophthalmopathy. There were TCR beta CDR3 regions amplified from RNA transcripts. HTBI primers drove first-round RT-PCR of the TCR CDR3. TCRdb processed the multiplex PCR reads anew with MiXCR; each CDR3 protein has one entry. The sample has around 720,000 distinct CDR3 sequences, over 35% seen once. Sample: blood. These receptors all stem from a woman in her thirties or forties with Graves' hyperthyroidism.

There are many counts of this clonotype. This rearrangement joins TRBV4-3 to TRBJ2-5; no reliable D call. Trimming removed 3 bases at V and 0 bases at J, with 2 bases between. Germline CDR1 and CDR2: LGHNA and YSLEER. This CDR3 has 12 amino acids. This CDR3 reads CASSQNQETQYF. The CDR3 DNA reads TGCGCCAGCAGCCAGAACCAAGAGACCCAGTACTTC.

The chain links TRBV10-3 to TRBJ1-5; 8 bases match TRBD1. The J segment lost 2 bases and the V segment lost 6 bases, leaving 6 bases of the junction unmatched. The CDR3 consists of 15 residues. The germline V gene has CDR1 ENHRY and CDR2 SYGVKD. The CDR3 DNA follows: TGTGCCATCAGCCCGACAGGGGACCGCAATCAGCCCCAGCATTTT. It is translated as CAISPTGDRNQPQHF.

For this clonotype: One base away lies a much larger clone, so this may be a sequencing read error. In DNA, the CDR3 is TGTGCCAGCAGCTTTGCGAACACTGAAGCTTTCTTT. Translating it yields CASSFANTEAFF. The chain has TRBV7-9 and TRBJ1-1; D not resolved. The CDR3 is made up of 12 amino acids. CDR1 is SEHNR and CDR2 is FQNEAQ in the germline V gene (reference sequence). V lost 3 bases and J 1 base, leaving 3 bases between the germline ends.

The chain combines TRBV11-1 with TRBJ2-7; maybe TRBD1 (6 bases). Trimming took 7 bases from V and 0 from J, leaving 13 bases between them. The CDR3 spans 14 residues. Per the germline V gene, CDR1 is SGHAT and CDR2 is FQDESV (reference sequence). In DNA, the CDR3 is TGTGCCAGCACACAGGGTATGAGCTCCTACGAGCAGTACTTC. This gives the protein CASTQGMSSYEQYF.

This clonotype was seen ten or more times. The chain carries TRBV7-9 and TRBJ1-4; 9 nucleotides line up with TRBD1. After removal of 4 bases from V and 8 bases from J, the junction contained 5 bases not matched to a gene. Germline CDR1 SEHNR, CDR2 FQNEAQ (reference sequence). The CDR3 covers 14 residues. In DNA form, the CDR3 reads TGTGCCAGCAGCTCGGGACAGGGACAAGAAAAACTGTTTTTT. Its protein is CASSSGQGQEKLFF.

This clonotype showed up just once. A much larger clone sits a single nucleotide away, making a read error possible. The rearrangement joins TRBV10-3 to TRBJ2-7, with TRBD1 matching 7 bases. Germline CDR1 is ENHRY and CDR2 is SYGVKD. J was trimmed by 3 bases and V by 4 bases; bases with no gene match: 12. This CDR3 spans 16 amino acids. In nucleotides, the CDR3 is TGTGCCATCAGTGGGTCTGCAGGACAGGCGGACTACGAGCAGTACTTC. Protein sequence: CAISGSAGQADYEQYF.

The CDR3 spells CASSASTWGYGGYTF. CDR3 nucleotide sequence: TGTGCCAGCAGTGCCTCGACGTGGGGCTACGGTGGCTACACCTTC. This chain uses TRBV7-3 with TRBJ1-2; a possible D gene is TRBD1 (5 bases). The germline V gene encodes CDR1 SGHTA and CDR2 FQGTGA. The V end was cut by 6 bases, the J end by 7 bases, with 21 bases between. The CDR3 loop spans 15 amino acids.

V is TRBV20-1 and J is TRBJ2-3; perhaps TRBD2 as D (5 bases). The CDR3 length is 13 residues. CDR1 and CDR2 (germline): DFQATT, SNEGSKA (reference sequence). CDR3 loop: CSVGDSGTDTQYF. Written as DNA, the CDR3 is TGCAGCGTTGGAGATAGCGGCACAGATACGCAGTATTTT.

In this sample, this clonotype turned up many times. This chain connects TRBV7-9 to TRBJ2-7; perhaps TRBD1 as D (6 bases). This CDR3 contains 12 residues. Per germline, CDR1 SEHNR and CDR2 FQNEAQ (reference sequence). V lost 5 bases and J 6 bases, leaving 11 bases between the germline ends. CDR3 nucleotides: TGTGCCAGCAGCCATGGGGGCGGCGAGCAGTACTTC. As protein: CASSHGGGEQYF.

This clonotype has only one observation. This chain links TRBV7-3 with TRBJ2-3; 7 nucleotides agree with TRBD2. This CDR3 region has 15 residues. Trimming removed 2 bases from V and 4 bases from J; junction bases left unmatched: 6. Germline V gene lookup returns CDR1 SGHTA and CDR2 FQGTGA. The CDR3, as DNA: TGTGCCAGCAGCTTATTAACCGGGAGGTCAGATACGCAGTATTTT. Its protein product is CASSLLTGRSDTQYF. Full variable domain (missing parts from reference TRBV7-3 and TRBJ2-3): GAGVSQTPSNKVTEKGKYVELRCDPISGHTALYWYRQSLGQGPEFLIYFQGTGAADDSGLPNDRFFAVRPEGSVSTLKIQRTERGDSAVYLCASSLLTGRSDTQYFGPGTRLTVL.

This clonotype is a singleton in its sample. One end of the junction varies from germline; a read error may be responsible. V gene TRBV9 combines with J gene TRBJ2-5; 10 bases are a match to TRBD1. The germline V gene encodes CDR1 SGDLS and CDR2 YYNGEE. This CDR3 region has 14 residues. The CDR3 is CASSLRTGGEAQHF. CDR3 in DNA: TGTGCCAGCAGCCTCCGGACAGGGGGAGAGGCCCAGCACTTC.

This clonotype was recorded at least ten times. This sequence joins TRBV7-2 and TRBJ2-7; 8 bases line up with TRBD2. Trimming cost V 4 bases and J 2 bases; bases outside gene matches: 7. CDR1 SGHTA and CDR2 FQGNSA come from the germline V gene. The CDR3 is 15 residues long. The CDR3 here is CASSSVAGSPYEQYF. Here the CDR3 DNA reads TGTGCCAGCAGCTCAGTAGCGGGATCGCCCTACGAGCAGTACTTC.

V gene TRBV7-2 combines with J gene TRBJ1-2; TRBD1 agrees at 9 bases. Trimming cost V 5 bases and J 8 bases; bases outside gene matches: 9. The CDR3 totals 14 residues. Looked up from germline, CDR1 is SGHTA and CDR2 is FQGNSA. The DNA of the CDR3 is TGTGCCAGCAGCCACCGGGACAGGGCGTCGGGCTACACCTTC. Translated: CASSHRDRASGYTF.

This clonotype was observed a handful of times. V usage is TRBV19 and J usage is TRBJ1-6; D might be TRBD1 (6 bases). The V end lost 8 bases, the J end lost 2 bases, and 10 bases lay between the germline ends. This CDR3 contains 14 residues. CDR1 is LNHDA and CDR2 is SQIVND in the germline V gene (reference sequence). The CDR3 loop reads CASHQGTYNSPLHF. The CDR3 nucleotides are TGTGCCAGTCATCAGGGGACCTATAATTCACCCCTCCACTTT. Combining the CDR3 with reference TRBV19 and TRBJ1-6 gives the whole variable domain DGGITQSPKYLFRKEGQNVTLSCEQNLNHDAMYWYRQDPGQGLRLIYYSQIVNDFQKGDIAEGYSVSREKKESFPLTVTSAQKNPTAFYLCASHQGTYNSPLHFGNGTRLTVT.

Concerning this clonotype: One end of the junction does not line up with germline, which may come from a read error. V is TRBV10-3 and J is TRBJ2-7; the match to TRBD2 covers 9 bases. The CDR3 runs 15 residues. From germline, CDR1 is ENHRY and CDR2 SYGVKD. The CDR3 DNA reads TGTGCCAGCAGTTACACGACTAGCGGAACCTACGAGCAGTACTTC. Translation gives CASSYTTSGTYEQYF.

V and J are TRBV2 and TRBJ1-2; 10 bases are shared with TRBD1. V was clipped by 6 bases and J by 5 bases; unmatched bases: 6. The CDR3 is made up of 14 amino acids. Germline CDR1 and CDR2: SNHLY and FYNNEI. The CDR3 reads CASRGTGALYGYTF. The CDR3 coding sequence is TGTGCCAGCAGGGGGACAGGGGCCCTGTATGGCTACACCTTC.

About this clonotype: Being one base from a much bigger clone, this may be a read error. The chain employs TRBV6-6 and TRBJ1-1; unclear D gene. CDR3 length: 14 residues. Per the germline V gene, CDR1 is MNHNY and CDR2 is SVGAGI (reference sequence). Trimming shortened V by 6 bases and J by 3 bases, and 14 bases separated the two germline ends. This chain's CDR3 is CASRYSEAHTEAFF. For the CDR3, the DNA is TGTGCCAGCAGATATAGCGAGGCTCACACTGAAGCTTTCTTT.

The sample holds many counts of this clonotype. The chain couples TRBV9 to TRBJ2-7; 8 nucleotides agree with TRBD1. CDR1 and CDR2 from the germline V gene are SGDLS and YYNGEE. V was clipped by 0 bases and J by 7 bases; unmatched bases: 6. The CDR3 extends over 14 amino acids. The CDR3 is CASSVAAGGDEQYF. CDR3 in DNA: TGTGCCAGCAGCGTAGCTGCAGGGGGCGATGAGCAGTACTTC.

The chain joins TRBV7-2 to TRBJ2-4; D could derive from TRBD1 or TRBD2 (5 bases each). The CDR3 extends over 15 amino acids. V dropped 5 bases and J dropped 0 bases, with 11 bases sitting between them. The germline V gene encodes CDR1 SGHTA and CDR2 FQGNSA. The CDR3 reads CASSPHGGAKNIQYF. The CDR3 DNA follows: TGTGCCAGCAGCCCCCATGGGGGAGCCAAAAACATTCAGTACTTC.

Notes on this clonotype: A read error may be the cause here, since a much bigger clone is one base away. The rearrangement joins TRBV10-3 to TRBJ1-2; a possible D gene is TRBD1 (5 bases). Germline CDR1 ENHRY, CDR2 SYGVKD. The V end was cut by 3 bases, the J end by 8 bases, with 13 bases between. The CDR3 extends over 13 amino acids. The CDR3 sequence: CAISDQGGDGYTF. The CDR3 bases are TGTGCCATCAGTGATCAGGGTGGGGACGGCTACACCTTC.

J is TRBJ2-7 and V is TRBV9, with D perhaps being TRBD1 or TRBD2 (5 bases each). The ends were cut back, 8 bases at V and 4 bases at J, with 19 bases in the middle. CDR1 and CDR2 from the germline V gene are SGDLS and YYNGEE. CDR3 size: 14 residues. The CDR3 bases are TGTGCCAGACGAGAGGGGCTCCTCTTTTACGAGCAGTACTTC. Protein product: CARREGLLFYEQYF. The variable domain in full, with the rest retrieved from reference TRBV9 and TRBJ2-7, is DSGVTQTPKHLITATGQRVTLRCSPRSGDLSVYWYQQSLDQGLQFLIQYYNGEERAKGNILERFSAQQFPDLHSELNLSSLELGDSALYFCARREGLLFYEQYFGPGTRLTVT.